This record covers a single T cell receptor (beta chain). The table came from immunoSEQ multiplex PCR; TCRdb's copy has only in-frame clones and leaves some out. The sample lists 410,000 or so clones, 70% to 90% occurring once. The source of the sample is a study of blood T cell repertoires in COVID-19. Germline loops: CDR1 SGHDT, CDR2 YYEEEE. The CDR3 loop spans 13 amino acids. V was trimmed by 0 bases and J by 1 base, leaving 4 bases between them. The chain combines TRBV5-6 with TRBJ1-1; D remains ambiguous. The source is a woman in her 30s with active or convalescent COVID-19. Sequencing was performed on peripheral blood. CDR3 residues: CASSLGGNTEAFF. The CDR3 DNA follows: TGTGCCAGCAGCTTGGGAGGGAACACTGAAGCTTTCTTT.